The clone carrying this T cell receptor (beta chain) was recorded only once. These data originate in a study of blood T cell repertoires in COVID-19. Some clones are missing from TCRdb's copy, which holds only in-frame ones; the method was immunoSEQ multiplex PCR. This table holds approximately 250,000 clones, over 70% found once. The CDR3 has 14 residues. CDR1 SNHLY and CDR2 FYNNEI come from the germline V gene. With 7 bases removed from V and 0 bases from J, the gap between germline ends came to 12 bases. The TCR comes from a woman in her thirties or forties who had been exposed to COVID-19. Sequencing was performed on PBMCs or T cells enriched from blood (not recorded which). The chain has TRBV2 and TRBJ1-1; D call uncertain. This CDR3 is CASTERWVNTEAFF. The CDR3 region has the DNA TGTGCCAGCACCGAGCGGTGGGTGAACACTGAAGCTTTCTTT.